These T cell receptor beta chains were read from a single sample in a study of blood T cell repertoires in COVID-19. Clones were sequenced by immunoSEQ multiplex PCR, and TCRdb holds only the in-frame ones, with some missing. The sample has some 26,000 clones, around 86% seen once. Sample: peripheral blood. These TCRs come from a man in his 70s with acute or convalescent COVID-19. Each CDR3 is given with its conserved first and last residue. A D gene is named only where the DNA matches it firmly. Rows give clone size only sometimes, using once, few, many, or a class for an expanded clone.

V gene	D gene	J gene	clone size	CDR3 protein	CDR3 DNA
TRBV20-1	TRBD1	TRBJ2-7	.	CSASAGGQGTYEQYF	TGCAGTGCTAGTGCCGGCGGACAGGGAACCTACGAGCAGTACTTC
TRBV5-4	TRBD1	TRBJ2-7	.	CASSSGDRGIYEQYF	TGTGCCAGCAGCTCTGGGGACAGGGGGATCTACGAGCAGTACTTC
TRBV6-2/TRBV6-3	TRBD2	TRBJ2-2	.	CASSYYGRGTGELFF	TGTGCCAGCAGTTATTACGGGAGGGGGACCGGGGAGCTGTTTTTT
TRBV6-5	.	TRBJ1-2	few	CASSFYRETDNYGYTF	TGTGCCAGCAGTTTCTACAGGGAAACCGATAACTATGGCTACACCTTC
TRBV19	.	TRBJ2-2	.	CASRNRGNTGELFF	TGTGCCAGTAGGAATCGAGGAAACACCGGGGAGCTGTTTTTT
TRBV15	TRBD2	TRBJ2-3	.	CATSRASGGALADTQYF	TGTGCCACCAGCAGAGCTAGCGGGGGGGCCTTGGCTGATACGCAGTATTTT
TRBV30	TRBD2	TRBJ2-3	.	CAWRSAGNTDTQYF	TGTGCCTGGAGGTCAGCGGGGAACACAGATACGCAGTATTTT
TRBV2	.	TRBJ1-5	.	CASSGTVYSNQPQHF	TGTGCCAGCAGTGGGACAGTTTATAGCAATCAGCCCCAGCATTTT
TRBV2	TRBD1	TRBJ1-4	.	CASSGQGAEKLFF	TGTGCCAGCAGTGGTCAGGGGGCGGAAAAACTGTTTTTT
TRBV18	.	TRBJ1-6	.	CASLTGHSPLHF	TGTGCCAGCTTGACAGGACATTCACCCCTCCACTTT
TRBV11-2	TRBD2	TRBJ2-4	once	CASRGLAGRVKNIQYF	TGTGCCAGCAGGGGACTAGCGGGACGAGTCAAAAACATTCAGTACTTC
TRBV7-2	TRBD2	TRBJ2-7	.	CASSPRGSGALSYEQYF	TGTGCCAGCAGCCCCAGAGGTAGCGGGGCACTCTCCTACGAGCAGTACTTC
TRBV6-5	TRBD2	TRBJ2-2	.	CVVREAGDTGELFF	TGTGTTGTTAGGGAGGCGGGGGACACCGGGGAGCTGTTTTTT
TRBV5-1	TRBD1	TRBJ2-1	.	CASSSRTGVGYNEQFF	TGCGCCAGCAGCTCGAGGACAGGGGTGGGATACAATGAGCAGTTCTTC
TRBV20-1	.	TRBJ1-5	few	CSASRQYSNQPQHF	TGCAGTGCTAGTCGACAGTATAGCAATCAGCCCCAGCATTTT
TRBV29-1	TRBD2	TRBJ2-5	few	CSGTSGETQYF	TGCAGCGGCACTAGCGGAGAGACCCAGTACTTC
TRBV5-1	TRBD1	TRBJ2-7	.	CASRNYRGQGSSYEQYF	TGCGCCAGCAGGAATTACCGGGGACAGGGGAGCTCCTACGAGCAGTACTTC
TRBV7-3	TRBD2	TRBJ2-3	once	CASWLGLAGPDTQFF	TGTGCCAGCTGGTTGGGACTAGCGGGGCCAGATACGCAGTTTTTT
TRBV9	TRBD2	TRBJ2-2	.	CASSVGLAVNTGELFF	TGTGCCAGCAGCGTTGGACTAGCGGTTAACACCGGGGAGCTGTTTTTT
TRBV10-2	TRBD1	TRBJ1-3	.	CASRTGTAGNTIYF	TGCGCCAGCAGGACCGGGACAGCGGGAAACACCATATATTTT
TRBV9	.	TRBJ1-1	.	CASSVGGLPTEAFF	TGTGCCAGCAGCGTAGGGGGGCTCCCCACTGAAGCTTTCTTT
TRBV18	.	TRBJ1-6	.	CASSADQGDNSPLHF	TGTGCCAGCTCTGCCGATCAGGGTGATAATTCACCCCTCCACTTT
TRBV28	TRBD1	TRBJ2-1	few	CASSPTTGTGVFNEQFF	TGTGCCAGCAGTCCTACTACCGGGACAGGGGTTTTCAATGAGCAGTTCTTC
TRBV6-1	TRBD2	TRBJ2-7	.	CASSEAWTSGSPYEQYF	TGTGCCAGCAGTGAAGCATGGACTAGCGGGAGTCCCTACGAGCAGTACTTC
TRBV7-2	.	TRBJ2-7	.	CASSFNRGSDEQYF	TGTGCCAGCAGCTTTAATAGGGGATCTGACGAGCAGTACTTC
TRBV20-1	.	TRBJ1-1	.	CSASMGMNTEAFF	TGCAGTGCTAGTATGGGCATGAACACTGAAGCTTTCTTT
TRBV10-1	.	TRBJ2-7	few	CASSESRSGEQYF	TGCGCCAGCAGTGAGTCTCGGAGTGGCGAGCAGTACTTC
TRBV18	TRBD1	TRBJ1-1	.	CASSGGQGSTEAFF	TGTGCCAGCTCGGGCGGACAGGGGTCCACTGAAGCTTTCTTT
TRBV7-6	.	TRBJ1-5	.	CASSLRGHNQPQHF	TGTGCCAGCAGCTTAAGGGGACACAATCAGCCCCAGCATTTT
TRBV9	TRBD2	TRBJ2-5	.	CASSGRLAGEETQYF	TGTGCCAGCAGCGGTCGACTAGCGGGAGAAGAGACCCAGTACTTC
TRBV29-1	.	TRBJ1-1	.	CSGSRGGSAEAFF	TGCAGCGGCTCTCGAGGGGGAAGCGCTGAAGCTTTCTTT
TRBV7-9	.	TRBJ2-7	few	CASSLAAGGMGYEQYF	TGTGCCAGCAGCTTAGCGGCCGGAGGGATGGGATACGAGCAGTACTTC
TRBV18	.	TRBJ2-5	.	CASSPPSKQETQYF	TGTGCCAGCTCACCACCGAGCAAACAAGAGACCCAGTACTTC
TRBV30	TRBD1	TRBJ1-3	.	CAWEPTGNGNTIYF	TGTGCCTGGGAACCGACAGGGAACGGAAACACCATATATTTT
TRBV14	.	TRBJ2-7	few	CASSFRGTYEQYF	TGTGCCAGCAGCTTTCGAGGGACCTACGAGCAGTACTTC
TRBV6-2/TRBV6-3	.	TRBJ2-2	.	CASSYPSGDVNTGELFF	TGTGCCAGCAGTTACCCTTCGGGGGACGTAAACACCGGGGAGCTGTTTTTT
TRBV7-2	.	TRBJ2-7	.	CASSSEVGGNYEQYF	TGTGCCAGCAGCTCCGAAGTCGGGGGAAACTACGAGCAGTACTTC
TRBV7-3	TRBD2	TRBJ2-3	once	CASSLSSGDTQYF	TGTGCCAGCAGCTTATCTAGCGGAGATACGCAGTATTTT
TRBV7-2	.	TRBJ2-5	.	CASTLLNGWETQYF	TGTGCCAGCACCCTTCTGAACGGGTGGGAGACCCAGTACTTC
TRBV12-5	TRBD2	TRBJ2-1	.	CASGLEYLTSGSNEQFF	TGTGCTAGTGGTTTGGAGTACTTGACTAGCGGGAGTAATGAGCAGTTCTTC
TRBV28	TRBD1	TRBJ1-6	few	CASGRPGGFSPLHF	TGTGCCAGCGGCCGGCCAGGGGGTTTCTCACCCCTCCACTTT
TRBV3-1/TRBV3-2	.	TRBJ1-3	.	CASSQDLSSVSGNTIYF	TGTGCCAGCAGCCAAGATCTTTCCTCCGTCTCTGGAAACACCATATATTTT
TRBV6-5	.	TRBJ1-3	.	CASSMSGQGNTIYF	TGTGCCAGCAGTATGTCAGGGCAGGGAAACACCATATATTTT
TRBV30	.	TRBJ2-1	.	CAWSVGGNSAEQFF	TGTGCCTGGAGTGTAGGCGGGAATAGTGCTGAGCAGTTCTTC
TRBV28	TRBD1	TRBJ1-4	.	CASKGPSGTGDSEKLFF	TGTGCCAGCAAGGGACCATCCGGGACAGGTGATTCGGAAAAACTGTTTTTT
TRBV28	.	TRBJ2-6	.	CASSFSGRGANVLTF	TGTGCCAGCAGTTTTAGTGGGAGAGGGGCCAACGTCCTGACTTTC
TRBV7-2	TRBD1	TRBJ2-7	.	CASSSGTGFPNEQYF	TGTGCCAGCAGTTCCGGGACAGGGTTTCCGAACGAGCAGTACTTC
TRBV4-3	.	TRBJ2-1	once	CASSPTPVYVNEQFF	TGCGCCAGCAGCCCCACTCCGGTTTATGTGAATGAGCAGTTCTTC